The 19 T cell receptor beta chains presented below share a single source sample, sequenced in a study of tumor and adjacent non-tumor tissue in lung cancer (dated by TCRdb to the late 2010s). RNA was isolated from bulk unsorted tissue, and RNA quality was assessed with a NanoDrop ND-1000 and an Agilent 2100. Library generation was performed with multiplex PCR. The sequencing machine was an Illumina HiSeq 2500. Following protocols modified from ARM-PCR, the researchers constructed TCRbeta libraries through three rounds of nested PCR with primers (Table S4). TCRdb reanalyzed the raw reads on its own, using fastp at Q25 for trimming and MiXCR for clone calling, and kept in-frame beta chains. CDR3 protein sequences are deduplicated, and each keeps its most common genes and DNA. The sample table holds 65,000 to 95,000 distinct CDR3 sequences, of which less than 75% were seen once. The biggest ten clones account for around 12% of the sample.

Sample: lung tumor tissue. Receptor source: an older woman with non-small cell lung cancer.

There are many counts of this clonotype. This CDR3 reads CVVANTGELFF. CDR3 in DNA: TGTGTGGTAGCGAACACCGGGGAGCTGTTTTTT. The chain links TRBV30 to TRBJ2-2; D is undetermined. This CDR3 spans 11 amino acids. Germline V gives CDR1 GTSNPN, CDR2 SVGIG (reference sequence).

The gene calls are TRBV18 and TRBJ2-1, with D perhaps TRBD1 (5 bases). This CDR3 comprises 16 residues. Trimming took off 3 bases at V and 5 bases at J, with 17 bases between the two ends. The germline V gene encodes CDR1 KGHSH and CDR2 LQKENI. CDR3 DNA sequence: TGTGCCAGCTCACCGGTTAGCAGGGATCTGGACAATGAGCAGTTCTTC. It codes for CASSPVSRDLDNEQFF.

This rearrangement joins TRBV28 to TRBJ2-2; unclear D gene. CDR1 and CDR2 (germline): MDHEN, SYDVKM. This CDR3 has 16 residues. Trimming took 3 bases from V and 8 from J, leaving 19 bases between them. Here the CDR3 DNA reads TGTGCCAGCAGTTTTTCTCCAAGGTTAGTGACTGGGGAGCTGTTTTTT. Translated, it gives CASSFSPRLVTGELFF.

Of note for this clonotype: Mismatch with germline at one junction end may stem from a read error. The chain couples TRBV29-1 to TRBJ2-2, with D perhaps matching TRBD2 (5 bases). The CDR3 has 15 residues. The germline CDR1 and CDR2 sequences are SQVTM and ANQGSEA. The CDR3 nucleotides are TGCAGCACCCTTAGCAGCGTAGGGAATATCGGGGAGTTGTTTTTT. This translates into CSTLSSVGNIGELFF.

Regarding this clonotype: Possible read error: a much larger clone is one base away. V and J are TRBV12-3 or TRBV12-4 and TRBJ1-1; D call uncertain. This CDR3 has 14 amino acids. The CDR3 spells CASTRNAIGTEVFF. The CDR3 region has the DNA TGTGCCAGCACCCGTAATGCGATAGGCACTGAAGTTTTCTTT.

As concerns this clonotype: This may come from a read error, since a much larger clone is one base off. The V and J genes are TRBV20-1 and TRBJ2-1; perhaps TRBD2 as D (6 bases). In germline, CDR1 is DFQATT, CDR2 SNEGSKA (reference sequence). CDR3 length equals 14 residues. Trimming removed 6 bases from V and 6 bases from J, with 18 bases in between. Here the CDR3 DNA reads TGCAGTGCCGTTAGCTGGAGGGAATTCAATGAGCAGTTCTTC. Translating gives CSAVSWREFNEQFF.

As for this clonotype: A junction boundary mismatches the germline segment, possibly from a read error. V gene TRBV2 combines with J gene TRBJ2-7, with 7 positions matching TRBD2. Germline CDR1 SNHLY, CDR2 FYNNEI. The CDR3 contains 14 residues. CDR3 nucleotides: TGTGCCAGCAGTGAGGGACTACGCACATACGGGCAGTACTTC. Translated: CASSEGLRTYGQYF.

This CDR3 is CSVEDTWTGPLDTQYF. Here the CDR3 DNA reads TGCAGCGTTGAAGACACCTGGACAGGCCCCCTAGACACGCAGTATTTT. The chain carries TRBV29-1 and TRBJ2-3; 7 nucleotides align to TRBD1. J gave up 9 bases and V 0 bases, and 15 bases lay outside the gene matches. This CDR3 has 16 residues. From germline, CDR1 is SQVTM and CDR2 ANQGSEA.

The V gene is TRBV28, the J gene TRBJ2-5; the D gene is possibly TRBD2 (6 bases). Germline assignment: CDR1 MDHEN and CDR2 SYDVKM. The CDR3 is 14 amino acids. V shed 9 bases and J shed 5 bases, with 19 bases lying between them. This chain's CDR3 is CASSSGRPGETQYF. CDR3 coding DNA: TGTGCCAGTAGCAGCGGGCGGCCAGGGGAGACCCAGTACTTC.

As for this clonotype: Being one base from a much bigger clone, this may be a read error. This rearrangement joins TRBV20-1 to TRBJ2-1; TRBD2 is a possible D gene (5 bases). This CDR3 is 16 amino acids long. CDR1 is DFQATT and CDR2 is SNEGSKA in the germline V gene (reference sequence). The V gene lost 6 bases and the J gene lost 3 bases, with 21 bases spanning the gap. CDR3 DNA sequence: TGCAGTGCCCAAGGTAGCGAGAGGTCATACTACAATGAGCAGTTCTTC. Translated, it gives CSAQGSERSYYNEQFF.

Of note for this clonotype: The germline gene is not matched at one end of the junction; a read error may be the cause. Here the CDR3 DNA reads TGTGTCAGCAGTCCGCGGGAGGGCCGCTATGGGCAGTTCTTC. This sequence encodes CVSSPREGRYGQFF. The chain is built from TRBV11-1 and TRBJ2-1; 9 bases line up with TRBD2. CDR3 size: 14 residues. Germline V gene lookup returns CDR1 SGHAT and CDR2 FQDESV (reference sequence).

This clonotype occurred many times. The chain is built from TRBV4-1 and TRBJ2-4, with 13 bases aligning to TRBD2. Germline lookup yields CDR1 MGHRA and CDR2 YSYEKL. The CDR3 is 20 amino acids. The V and J ends lost 1 base and 9 bases, in that order; junction bases with no gene match: 18. The CDR3 sequence is CASSQVLVVRTSGRDGIQYF. The CDR3 DNA follows: TGCGCCAGCAGCCAAGTTCTGGTGGTCCGGACTAGCGGGAGAGACGGCATTCAGTACTTC.

A remark on this clonotype: Sequence at one end of the junction differs from germline and may be a read error. V usage is TRBV11-3 and J usage is TRBJ2-2; D is possibly TRBD2 (5 bases). CDR1 and CDR2 from the germline V gene are SGHNT and YENEEA. The CDR3 consists of 17 residues. The CDR3 reads CGSSPHQLTSNTGELFF. The CDR3 DNA follows: TGTGGCAGCAGCCCCCATCAATTGACATCGAACACCGGGGAGTTGTTTTTT.

The genes are TRBV6-5 and TRBJ2-3; 12 bases align to TRBD2. CDR1 and CDR2 (germline): MNHEY, SVGAGI. This CDR3 comprises 15 residues. The ends lost 6 bases at V and 3 bases at J; junction bases unmatched: 4. The CDR3 protein is CASRTSGSGTDTQYF. The CDR3 bases are TGTGCCAGCAGGACTAGCGGGAGCGGGACAGATACGCAGTATTTT.

Concerning this clonotype itself: A read error is possible here, since a much larger clone lies one base away. CDR3 coding DNA: TGTGCCAGCAGTTTTGATAGCGGCTACGAGCAGTACTTC. It translates to CASSFDSGYEQYF. The chain employs TRBV28 and TRBJ2-7; the D gene is possibly TRBD2 (6 bases). Germline assignment: CDR1 MDHEN and CDR2 SYDVKM. V gave up 3 bases and J gave up 3 bases, with 9 bases separating them. This CDR3 is built from 13 residues.

This clonotype ranks as medium-sized. This chain links TRBV12-3 or TRBV12-4 with TRBJ2-3, with 13 nucleotides matching TRBD2. CDR3 size: 17 residues. The V gene end was trimmed by 3 bases and the J gene end by 6 bases; junction bases not matched to a gene: 9. CDR3 bases: TGTGCCAGCAGTTTGGGGACTAGCGGGACCCCATTGGATACGCAGTATTTT. It specifies CASSLGTSGTPLDTQYF.

This clonotype was seen a few times. A read error may account for a junction end that differs from germline. The gene calls are TRBV29-1 and TRBJ2-3; TRBD2 is a possible D gene (5 bases). This CDR3 has 13 amino acids. Germline V gene lookup returns CDR1 SQVTM and CDR2 ANQGSEA. CDR3 residues: CSVVLEGADMQYF. In DNA form, the CDR3 reads TGCAGCGTTGTTCTAGAGGGAGCCGATATGCAGTATTTT.

This clonotype has ten or more counts. The chain couples TRBV28 to TRBJ1-1; D might be TRBD1 (6 bases). The germline V gene encodes CDR1 MDHEN and CDR2 SYDVKM. There are 14 residues in the CDR3. Trimming left V 4 bases short and J 2 bases short, with 11 bases between. CDR3 coding DNA: TGTGCCAGCAGTTGGGGACACCTAAACACTGAAGCTTTCTTT. It specifies CASSWGHLNTEAFF. The entire variable domain, with the rest obtained from reference TRBV28 and TRBJ1-1, is as follows: DVKVTQSSRYLVKRTGEKVFLECVQDMDHENMFWYRQDPGLGLRLIYFSYDVKMKEKGDIPEGYSVSREKKERFSLILESASTNQTSMYLCASSWGHLNTEAFFGQGTRLTVV.

As to this clonotype: This may arise from a read error, as a much more abundant clone is one base away. The CDR3 loop is CASMAGGYNGQFF. The DNA for the CDR3 is TGCGCCAGCATGGCGGGAGGATACAATGGGCAGTTCTTC. V and J are TRBV10-2 and TRBJ2-1; TRBD2 matches at 8 bases. The germline V gene has CDR1 WSHSY and CDR2 SAAADI. The CDR3 is made up of 13 amino acids.